This TCR beta chain was documented in a study of T cells in localized non-small cell lung cancer (dated by TCRdb to 2020 to 2021). As for the study more broadly: The study examined T cell repertoires in approximately 240 patients with early-stage NSCLC and compared tumors with uninvolved tumor-adjacent lungs. All 250 or so NSCLC patients in the cohort were treatment-naive and had localized lung tumors that were resected. A mean age of roughly 64 years was recorded for the NSCLC patients, of whom roughly 130 were male and 107 were female.

TCR beta CDR3 regions were sequenced from DNA using the immunoSEQ Assay. Regarding the original processing steps: To compute T cell density, TCR beta template counts were normalized to usable DNA, which was estimated by amplifying housekeeping genes. Using the preseqR package, richness was estimated by extrapolating to 120,000 templates for tissue samples and 400,000 templates for PBMC samples. Clonality was calculated as one minus Pielou's evenness. Differential abundance testing on productive amino-acid clonotypes, with a minimum total count of 5 and an alpha of 0.1, was used to identify tissue-enriched TCRs. The Jaccard Index and the Morisita Overlap Index were used to quantify repertoire overlap between compartments. GLIPH clustered TCR beta CDR3s with public tetramer-defined viral CDR3s; viral motifs required at least three viral sequences plus V-gene enrichment. Drawn from immuneACCESS, this table holds only the in-frame rearrangements with V and J called that TCRdb kept. Clones are partly lost; checked studies trace under half to an unresolved V gene and leave the rest unexplained. Clone size and V and J calls were adopted from that table, with D and trimming inferred from the DNA. The sample table shows 45,000 to 55,000 clones, and around 86% are seen once. 18% of the sample comes from the top ten.

The full study reports these points: Uninvolved tumor-adjacent lung showed the highest T cell clonality, higher than tumor, which suggests more focused antigenic responses in the uninvolved tumor-adjacent lung. Because multi-region sequencing of the tumors was not done, intratumor heterogeneity could not be ruled out. A median of around 57 of the top 100 tumor clones were detected in paired uninvolved adjacent lung, and approximately 28 of these tumor clones were also found among the top 100 clones of the paired uninvolved adjacent lung. Since the design was exploratory, TCR variables were selected using unadjusted p-values with no false-discovery rate correction. Longer overall survival was associated with higher blood T cell density, whereas shorter survival was associated with higher adjacent-lung clonality.

At diagnosis, tumor, uninvolved tumor-adjacent lung and peripheral blood were collected and then preserved as a mix of FFPE and fresh-frozen material. For TCR repertoire profiling, the blood samples were analyzed as peripheral blood mononuclear cells. In the case of this clone: The antigen this receptor binds is unknown. No much larger clone is present one base from it, and per-base qualities are unavailable.

The material sequenced was peripheral blood, taken before any cancer treatment. The sequence came from a male donor older than 55 with stage III squamous cell lung carcinoma.

The nucleotides are TGCGCCAGCAGCTTGGTTGGTCGGGGGAGCTCCTACGAGCAGTACTTC. Translated, this is CASSLVGRGSSYEQYF. The chain employs TRBV5-1 and TRBJ2-5; perhaps TRBD2 is the D gene, with 6 bases matching. The DNA end is a closer match to TRBJ2-7, so the J assignment may be wrong. From the germline V gene, CDR1 is SGHRS and CDR2 is YFSETQ. Taken from cysteine to phenylalanine, the CDR3 has 16 residues. Just the 48-base CDR3 DNA is kept, in frame starting at base 1.